The subject of this entry is one T cell receptor (beta chain). Its antigen is undetermined. The entry originates in a study of T cells after yellow fever vaccination. Study findings and constraints: The secondary response was weaker but peaked faster, day 5 versus 15. Post-booster repertoires again held most primary-vaccination clones (96% CD4, roughly 88% CD8).

Deletions cut 5 bases from V and 4 bases from J, with 10 bases between. Germline CDR1 is SGHTA and CDR2 is FQGTGA. CDR3 size: 13 residues. TCRdb reprocessed the 5' RACE reads with MiXCR, giving one entry per CDR3 protein. The table lists about 120,000 distinct CDR3 sequences, roughly 15% of them singletons. Sequenced material: CD8+ T cells sorted from PBMCs, taken 5 days after the yellow fever booster vaccination. The TCR sequence derives from a man aged 18-30 years who received the YFV17D yellow fever vaccine. The chain has TRBV7-3 and TRBJ2-3; no definite D call. The CDR3: CASSPKASDTQYF. DNA of the CDR3: TGTGCCAGCAGCCCCAAAGCTTCAGATACGCAGTATTTT.